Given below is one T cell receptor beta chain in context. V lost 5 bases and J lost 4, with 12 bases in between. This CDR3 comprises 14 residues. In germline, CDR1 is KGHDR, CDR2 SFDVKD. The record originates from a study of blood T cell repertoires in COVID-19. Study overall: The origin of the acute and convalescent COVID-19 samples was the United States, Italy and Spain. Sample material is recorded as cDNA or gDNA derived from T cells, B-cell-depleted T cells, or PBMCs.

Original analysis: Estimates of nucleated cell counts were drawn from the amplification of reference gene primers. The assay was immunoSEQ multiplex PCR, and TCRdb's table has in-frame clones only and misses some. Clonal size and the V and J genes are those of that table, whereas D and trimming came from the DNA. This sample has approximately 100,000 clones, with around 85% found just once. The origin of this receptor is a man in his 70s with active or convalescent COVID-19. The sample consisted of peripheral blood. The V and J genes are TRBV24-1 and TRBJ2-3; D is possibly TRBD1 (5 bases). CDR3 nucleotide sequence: TGTGCCACCAGTGGGGCAGGGCGGTCAGATACGCAGTATTTT. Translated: CATSGAGRSDTQYF.